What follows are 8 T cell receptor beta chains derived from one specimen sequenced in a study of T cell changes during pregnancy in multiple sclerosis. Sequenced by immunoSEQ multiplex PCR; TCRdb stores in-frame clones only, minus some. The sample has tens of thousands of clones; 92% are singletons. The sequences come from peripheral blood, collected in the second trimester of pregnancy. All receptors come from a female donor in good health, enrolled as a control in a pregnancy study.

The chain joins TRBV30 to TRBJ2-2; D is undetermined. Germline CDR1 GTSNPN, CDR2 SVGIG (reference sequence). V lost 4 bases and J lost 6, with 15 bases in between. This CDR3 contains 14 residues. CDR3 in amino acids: CAWKLGHVAGELFF. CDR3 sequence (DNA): TGTGCCTGGAAGCTGGGCCACGTCGCCGGGGAGCTGTTTTTT.

CDR3 sequence (DNA): TGTGCCAGCAGCTTGGGCAACTCTGGGGCCAACGTCCTGACTTTC. It is translated as CASSLGNSGANVLTF. The chain combines TRBV11-3 with TRBJ2-6; D is unresolved. CDR1 is SGHNT and CDR2 is YENEEA in the germline V gene. This CDR3 region has 15 residues. V lost 3 bases and J 0 bases, leaving 6 bases between the germline ends.

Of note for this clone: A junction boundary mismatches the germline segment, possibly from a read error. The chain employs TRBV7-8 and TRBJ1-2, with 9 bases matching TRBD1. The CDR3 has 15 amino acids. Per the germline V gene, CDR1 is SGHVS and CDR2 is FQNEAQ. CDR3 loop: CAGSLTDRGSYGYTF. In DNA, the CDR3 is TGTGCCGGCAGCTTGACGGACAGGGGAAGCTATGGCTACACCTTC.

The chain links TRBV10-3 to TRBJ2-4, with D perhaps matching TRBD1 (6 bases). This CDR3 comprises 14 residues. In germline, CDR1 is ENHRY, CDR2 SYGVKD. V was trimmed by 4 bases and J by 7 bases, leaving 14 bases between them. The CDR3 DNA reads TGTGCCATCAGTGTGGCAGGGCAGGGGAACATTCAGTACTTC. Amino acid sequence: CAISVAGQGNIQYF.

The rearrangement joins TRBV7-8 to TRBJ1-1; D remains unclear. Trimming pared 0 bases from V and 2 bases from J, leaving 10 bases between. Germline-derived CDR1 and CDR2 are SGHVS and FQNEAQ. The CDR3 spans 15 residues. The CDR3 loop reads CASSLADRDNTEAFF. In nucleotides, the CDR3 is TGTGCCAGCAGCTTAGCGGATCGGGATAACACTGAAGCTTTCTTT.

This CDR3 reads CASSQGPGGVADTQYF. The DNA for the CDR3 is TGTGCCAGCAGCCAAGGACCCGGGGGGGTGGCAGATACGCAGTATTTT. The J gene is TRBJ2-3, the V gene TRBV4-2; 8 bases match TRBD2. The CDR3 has 16 amino acids. V was pared by 1 base and J by 4 bases, with 7 bases of the junction left unmatched. CDR1 and CDR2 from the germline V gene are LGHNA and YNFKEQ.

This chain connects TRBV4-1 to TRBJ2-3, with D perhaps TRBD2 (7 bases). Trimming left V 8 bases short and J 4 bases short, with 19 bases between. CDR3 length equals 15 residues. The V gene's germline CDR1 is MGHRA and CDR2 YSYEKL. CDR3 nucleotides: TGCGCCAGCTCATTCTTTGCGGGGGCCGCAGATACGCAGTATTTT. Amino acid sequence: CASSFFAGAADTQYF.

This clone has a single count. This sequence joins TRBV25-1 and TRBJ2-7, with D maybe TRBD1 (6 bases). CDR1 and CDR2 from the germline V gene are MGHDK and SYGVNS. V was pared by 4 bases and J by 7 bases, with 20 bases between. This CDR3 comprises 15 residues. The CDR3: CASSVTGRADREQYF. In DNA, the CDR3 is TGTGCCAGCAGTGTTACAGGGAGAGCGGATCGAGAGCAGTACTTC.